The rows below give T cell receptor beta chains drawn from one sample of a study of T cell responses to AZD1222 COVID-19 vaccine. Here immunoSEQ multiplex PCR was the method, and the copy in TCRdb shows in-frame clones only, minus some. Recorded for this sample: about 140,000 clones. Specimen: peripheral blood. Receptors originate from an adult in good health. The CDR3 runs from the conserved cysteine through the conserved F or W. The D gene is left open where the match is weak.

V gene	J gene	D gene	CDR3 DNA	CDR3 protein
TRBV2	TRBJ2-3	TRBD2	TGTGCCAGCAGTGAAGAGCGGGGGGTAGGGGATACGCAGTATTTT	CASSEERGVGDTQYF
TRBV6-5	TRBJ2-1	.	TGTGCCAGCAGGGTCCGGGCCAGCTCCTACAATGAGCAGTTCTTC	CASRVRASSYNEQFF
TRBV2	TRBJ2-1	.	TGTGCCAGCAGTGAGATCCACGGAGCCGCTGAGCAGTTCTTC	CASSEIHGAAEQFF
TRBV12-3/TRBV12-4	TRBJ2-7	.	TGTGCCAGCACCGACTGGACAACCTACGAGCAGTACTTC	CASTDWTTYEQYF
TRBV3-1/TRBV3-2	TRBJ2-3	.	TGTGCCAGCAGCCAAGACGGGACGCGCACAGATACGCAGTATTTT	CASSQDGTRTDTQYF
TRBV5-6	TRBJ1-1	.	TGTGCCAGCAGCTTGTTGGGGCGCGGGACTGAAGCTTTCTTT	CASSLLGRGTEAFF
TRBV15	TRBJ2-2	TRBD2	TGTGCCACCAGCAGTGCAGCGGGGTTGGCCGGGGAGCTGTTTTTT	CATSSAAGLAGELFF
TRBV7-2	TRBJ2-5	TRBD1	TGTGCCAGCAGCTCTCCGGGACAGGGGTGGGAGACCCAGTACTTC	CASSSPGQGWETQYF
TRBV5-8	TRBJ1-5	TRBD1	TGTGCCAGCAGAGGGGGCGGTCAGCCCCAGCATTTT	CASRGGGQPQHF
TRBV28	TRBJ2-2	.	TGTGCCAGCAGTTTATTTCGTTGGGCTAGAGAGAACACCGGGGAGCTGTTTTTT	CASSLFRWARENTGELFF
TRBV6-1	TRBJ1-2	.	TGTGCCAGCAGTGAAAGGGGCTTGTGGGGCTACACCTTC	CASSERGLWGYTF
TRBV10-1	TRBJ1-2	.	TGCGCCAGCAGTGAAGATCTGAATTATGGCTACACCTTC	CASSEDLNYGYTF
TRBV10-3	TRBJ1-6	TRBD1	TGTGCCATCAGTGAGGAGGACAGGGCTGGGACCTATAATTCACCCCTCCACTTT	CAISEEDRAGTYNSPLHF
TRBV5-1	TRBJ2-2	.	TGCGCCAGCAGCTTGGTTGCAGGCAGTAGCGGGGAGCTGTTTTTT	CASSLVAGSSGELFF
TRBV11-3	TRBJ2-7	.	TGTGCCAGCAGCATCGCCGGGAGTGGGGCTACTGGGGAGCAGTACTTC	CASSIAGSGATGEQYF
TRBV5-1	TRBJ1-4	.	TGCGCCAGCAGCACGGGCCGAACTAATGAAAAACTGTTTTTT	CASSTGRTNEKLFF
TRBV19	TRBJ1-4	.	TGTGCCAGTAGTATAAGGAGGGCAACTAATGAAAAACTGTTTTTT	CASSIRRATNEKLFF
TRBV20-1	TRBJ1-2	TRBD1	TGCAGTGCCGGGACAGGGGATGGCTACACCTTC	CSAGTGDGYTF
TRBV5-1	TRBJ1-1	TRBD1	TGCGCCAGCAGCTTGGAGGGAGGACAGGTGAACACTGAAGCTTTCTTT	CASSLEGGQVNTEAFF
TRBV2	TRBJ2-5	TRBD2	TGTGCCAGCAGCCCTAGCGGGGGGCCTGGGTCCCAGTACTTC	CASSPSGGPGSQYF
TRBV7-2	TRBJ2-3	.	TGTGCCAGCAGCTTAGTAAGTGTGGGCGATACGCAGTATTTT	CASSLVSVGDTQYF
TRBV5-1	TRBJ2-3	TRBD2	TGCGCCAGCAGCTTCGACGGGACTAGCGCTGATACGCAGTATTTT	CASSFDGTSADTQYF
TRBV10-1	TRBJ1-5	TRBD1	TGCGCCAGCAGTGAGGACAGGGGGTACAATCAGCCCCAGCATTTT	CASSEDRGYNQPQHF
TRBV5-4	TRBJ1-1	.	TGTGCCAGCAGCCTGCACCCCGGGGAATCGAACACTGAAGCTTTCTTT	CASSLHPGESNTEAFF
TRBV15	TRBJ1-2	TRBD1	TGTGCCACCAGCAGCGGAGGGGGCCGGGGCTATGGCTACACCTTC	CATSSGGGRGYGYTF
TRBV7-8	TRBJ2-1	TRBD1	TGTGCCAGCAGCAAGACAACAGGGGGTTCGGCCAATGAGCAGTTCTTC	CASSKTTGGSANEQFF
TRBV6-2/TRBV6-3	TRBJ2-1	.	TGTGCCAGCAGTTACCGGGGAGAGGAGCAGTTCTTC	CASSYRGEEQFF
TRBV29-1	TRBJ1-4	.	TGCAGCGTTGGAGGGTCGGTGGAAAAACTGTTTTTT	CSVGGSVEKLFF
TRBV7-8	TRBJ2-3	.	TGTGCCAGCAGCTTGGGGGCAGGGAGGGTCACAGATACGCAGTATTTT	CASSLGAGRVTDTQYF
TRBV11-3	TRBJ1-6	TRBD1	TGTGCCAGCAGCTTACAGGGGGCCAATAATTCACCCCTCCACTTT	CASSLQGANNSPLHF
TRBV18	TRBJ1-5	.	TGTGCCAGCTCACCCGAACCGAATCAGCCCCAGCATTTT	CASSPEPNQPQHF
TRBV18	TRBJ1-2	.	TGTGCCAGCTCACCACAGGGTTTTGGCTACACCTTC	CASSPQGFGYTF
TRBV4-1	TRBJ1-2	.	TGCGCCAGCAGCCAAGATCAACCGGTCGGGGCCCGCCTTGGCTACACCTTC	CASSQDQPVGARLGYTF
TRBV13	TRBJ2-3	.	TGTGCCAGCAGCTTAGGACAGGGAAGTGGTGATACGCAGTATTTT	CASSLGQGSGDTQYF
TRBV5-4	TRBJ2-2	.	TGTGCCAGCAGCTTGGGCGGCTACTACTCCACCGGGGAGCTGTTTTTT	CASSLGGYYSTGELFF
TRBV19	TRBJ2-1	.	TGTGCCAGTTCCCGAACCGACAGATACAATGAGCAGTTCTTC	CASSRTDRYNEQFF
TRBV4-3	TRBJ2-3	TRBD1	TGCGCCAGCAGCCAACGACAGGGCCCTTCCACAGATACGCAGTATTTT	CASSQRQGPSTDTQYF
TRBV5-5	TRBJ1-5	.	TGTGCCAGCAGCGGCGGGACGGTGAACAATCAGCCCCAGCATTTT	CASSGGTVNNQPQHF
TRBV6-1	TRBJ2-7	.	TGTGCCAGCAGTGAAGGCGTAGCCTCGTACTTC	CASSEGVASYF
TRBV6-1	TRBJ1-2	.	TGTGCCAGCAGTGAAGTGTCGGGTGGTGTTGGCTACACCTTC	CASSEVSGGVGYTF
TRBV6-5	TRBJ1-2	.	TGTGCCAGCAGCTGCCGACAGTCTGTGATGTGCGGCTACACCTTC	CASSCRQSVMCGYTF